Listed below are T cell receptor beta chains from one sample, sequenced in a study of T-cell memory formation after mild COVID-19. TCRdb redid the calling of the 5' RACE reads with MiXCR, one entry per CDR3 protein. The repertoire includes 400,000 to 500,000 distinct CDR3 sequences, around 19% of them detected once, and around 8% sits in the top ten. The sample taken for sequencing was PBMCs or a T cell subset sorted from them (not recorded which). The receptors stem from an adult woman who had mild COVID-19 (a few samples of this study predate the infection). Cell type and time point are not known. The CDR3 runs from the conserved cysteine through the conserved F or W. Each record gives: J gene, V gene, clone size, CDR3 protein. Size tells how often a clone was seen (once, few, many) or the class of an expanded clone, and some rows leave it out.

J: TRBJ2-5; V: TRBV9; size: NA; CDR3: CASSVGVRTGWRAAYQETQYF
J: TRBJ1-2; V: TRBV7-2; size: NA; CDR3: CASSLVRQGNYGYTF
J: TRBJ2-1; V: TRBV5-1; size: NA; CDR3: CASSPGTYSSSYNEQFF
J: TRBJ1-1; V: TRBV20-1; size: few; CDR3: CSARVIWEGNTEAFF
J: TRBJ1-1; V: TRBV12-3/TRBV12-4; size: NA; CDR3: CASSLGEHGTEAFF
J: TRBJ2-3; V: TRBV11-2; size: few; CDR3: CASSLRGGGLADTSTDTQYF
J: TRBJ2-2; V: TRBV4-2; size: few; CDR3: CASSQENTGKYTGELFF
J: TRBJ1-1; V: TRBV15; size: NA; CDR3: CATSVRADTEAFF
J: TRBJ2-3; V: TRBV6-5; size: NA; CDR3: CASRMYLLATDTQYF
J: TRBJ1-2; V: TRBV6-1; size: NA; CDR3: CASMTDMTALNYGYTF
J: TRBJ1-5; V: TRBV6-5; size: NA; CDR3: CASSRLGMGNQPQHF
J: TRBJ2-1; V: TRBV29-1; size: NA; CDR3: CSVIGQGPQQFF
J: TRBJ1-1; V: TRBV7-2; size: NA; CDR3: CASSPSLIRDTEAFF
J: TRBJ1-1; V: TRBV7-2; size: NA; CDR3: CASIIGGAGTEAFF
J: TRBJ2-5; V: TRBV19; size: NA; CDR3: CASSTLSDREETQYF
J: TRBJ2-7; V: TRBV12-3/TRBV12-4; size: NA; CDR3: CATGTRPHEQYF
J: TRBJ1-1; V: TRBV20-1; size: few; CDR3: CSAAQGGTEAFF
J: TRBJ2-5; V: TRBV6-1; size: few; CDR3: CASSWEGLAGETQYF
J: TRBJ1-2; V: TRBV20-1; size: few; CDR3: CSPTAGDGYTF
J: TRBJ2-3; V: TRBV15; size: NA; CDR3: CATSRDPDPTGGDTQYF
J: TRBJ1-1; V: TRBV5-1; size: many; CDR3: CASSYRGGTEAFF
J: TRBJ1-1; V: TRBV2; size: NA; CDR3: CASSNTNTEAFF
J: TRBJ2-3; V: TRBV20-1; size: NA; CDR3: CSAREGGDREDTQYF
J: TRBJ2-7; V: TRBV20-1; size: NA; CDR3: CSARNTGAGYEQYF
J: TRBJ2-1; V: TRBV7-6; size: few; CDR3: CASSLGKIRDRGRLPSSYNEQFF
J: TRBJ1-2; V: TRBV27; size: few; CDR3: CASSQGTGFGGYTF
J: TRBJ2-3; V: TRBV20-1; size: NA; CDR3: CSARTWDTDTQYF
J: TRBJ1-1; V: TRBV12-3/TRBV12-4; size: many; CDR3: CASSLLSNTEAFF
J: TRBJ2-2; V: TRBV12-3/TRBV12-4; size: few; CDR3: CASTRTGGTGELFF
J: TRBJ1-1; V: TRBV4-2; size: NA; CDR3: CASSQVADNTEAFF
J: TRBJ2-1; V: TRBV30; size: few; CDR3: CAWRPDSYNEQFF
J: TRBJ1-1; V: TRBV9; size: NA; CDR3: CASSVGQPNTEAFF
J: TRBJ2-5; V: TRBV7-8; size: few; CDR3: CASSRFLAVGETQYF
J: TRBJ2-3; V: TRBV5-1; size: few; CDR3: CASSSGPAGGRDTQYF
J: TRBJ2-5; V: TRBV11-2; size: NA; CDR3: CASNPGTSGGKETQYF
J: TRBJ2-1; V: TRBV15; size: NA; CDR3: CATSRDLAGADEQFF
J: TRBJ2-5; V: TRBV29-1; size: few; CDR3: CSVGQAVKETQYF
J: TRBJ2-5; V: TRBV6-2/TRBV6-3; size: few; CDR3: CASKRIQETQYF
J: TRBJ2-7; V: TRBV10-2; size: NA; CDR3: CASKEDPTSYEQYF
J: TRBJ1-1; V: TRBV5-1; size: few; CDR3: CASSLRGQNTEAFF
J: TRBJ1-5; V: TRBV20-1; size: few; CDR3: CSARDIRTKRNQPQHF
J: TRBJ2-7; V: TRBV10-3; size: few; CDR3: CAIREGQPLAYEQYF
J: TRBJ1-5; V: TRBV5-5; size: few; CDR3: CASSLRTGAPHGQPQHF
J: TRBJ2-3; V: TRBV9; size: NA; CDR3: CASSQRVAGTDTQYF
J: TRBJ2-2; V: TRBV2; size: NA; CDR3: CASTSRAGVWTGELFF
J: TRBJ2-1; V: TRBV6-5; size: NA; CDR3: CASTPLAGGPEQFF
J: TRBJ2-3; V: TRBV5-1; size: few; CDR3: CASSLDVEVTDTQYF
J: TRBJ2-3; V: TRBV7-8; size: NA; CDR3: CASSLDGGGGADTQYF
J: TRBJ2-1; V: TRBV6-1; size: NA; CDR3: CASRSTSGSDNEQFF
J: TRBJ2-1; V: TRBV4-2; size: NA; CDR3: CASSTLSHEQFF
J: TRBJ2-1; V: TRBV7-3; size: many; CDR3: CASSFSRDDEQFF
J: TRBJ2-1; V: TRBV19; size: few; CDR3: CASLKRGSYEQFF
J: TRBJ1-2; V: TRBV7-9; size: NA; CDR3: CASSLAIQGSYGYTF
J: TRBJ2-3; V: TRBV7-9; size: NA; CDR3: CASSPPLAGFTDTQYF
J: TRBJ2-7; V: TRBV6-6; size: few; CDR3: CASSSAYGEQYF
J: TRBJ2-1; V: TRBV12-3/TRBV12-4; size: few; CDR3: CASSSTTGGSYNEQFF
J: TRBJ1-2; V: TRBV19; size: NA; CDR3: CASSDQIYGYTF
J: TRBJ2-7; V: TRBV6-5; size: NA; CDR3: CASSYVRAYEQYF
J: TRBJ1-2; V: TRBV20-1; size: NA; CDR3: CSARVAGLAYGYTF